This T cell receptor beta chain was captured in a study of cytomegalovirus exposure and HLA in healthy donors. V lost 4 bases, J lost 1 base, and 9 bases stayed unmatched. The CDR3 is made up of 16 amino acids. Germline V gene data show CDR1 as SGHVS and CDR2 as FNYEAQ. PCR amplification relied on 60 Vbeta primers (plus 13 Jbeta primers). The method was immunoSEQ multiplex PCR; TCRdb's version includes in-frame clones alone and lacks a portion of them. The profile shows 200,000 to 250,000 clones, about three quarters of them singletons. The sequenced material came from PBMCs. The TCR was taken from a man aged 35 to 55 in good health and CMV-seronegative. V usage is TRBV7-6 and J usage is TRBJ1-1, with 7 nucleotides matching TRBD1. The DNA for the CDR3 is TGTGCCAGCAGCTCACAAATCGGACAGGAGAACACTGAAGCTTTCTTT. Residues: CASSSQIGQENTEAFF.